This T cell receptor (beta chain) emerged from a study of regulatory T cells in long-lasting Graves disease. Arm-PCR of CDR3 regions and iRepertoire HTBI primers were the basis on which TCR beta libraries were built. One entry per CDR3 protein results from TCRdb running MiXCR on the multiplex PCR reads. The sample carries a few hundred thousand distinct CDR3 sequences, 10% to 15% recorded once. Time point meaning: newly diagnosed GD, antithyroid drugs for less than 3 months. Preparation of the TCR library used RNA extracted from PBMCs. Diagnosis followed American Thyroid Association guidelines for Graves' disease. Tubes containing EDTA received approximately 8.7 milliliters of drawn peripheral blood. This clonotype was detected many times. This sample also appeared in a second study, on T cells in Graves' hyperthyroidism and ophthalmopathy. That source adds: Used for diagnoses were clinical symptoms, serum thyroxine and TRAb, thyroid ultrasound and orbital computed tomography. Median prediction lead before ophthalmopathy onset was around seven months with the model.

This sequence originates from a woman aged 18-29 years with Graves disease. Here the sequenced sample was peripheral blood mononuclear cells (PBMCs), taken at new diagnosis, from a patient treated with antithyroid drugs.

CDR3: CASSRTGKWSYNEQFF. CDR3 sequence (DNA): TGTGCCAGCTCCCGGACAGGAAAGTGGTCCTACAATGAGCAGTTCTTC. V usage is TRBV18 and J usage is TRBJ2-1, with 7 bases aligning to TRBD1. The CDR3 runs 16 residues. V dropped 6 bases and J dropped 1; count of bases not matched to a gene: 9. The germline CDR1 and CDR2 sequences are KGHSH and LQKENI.